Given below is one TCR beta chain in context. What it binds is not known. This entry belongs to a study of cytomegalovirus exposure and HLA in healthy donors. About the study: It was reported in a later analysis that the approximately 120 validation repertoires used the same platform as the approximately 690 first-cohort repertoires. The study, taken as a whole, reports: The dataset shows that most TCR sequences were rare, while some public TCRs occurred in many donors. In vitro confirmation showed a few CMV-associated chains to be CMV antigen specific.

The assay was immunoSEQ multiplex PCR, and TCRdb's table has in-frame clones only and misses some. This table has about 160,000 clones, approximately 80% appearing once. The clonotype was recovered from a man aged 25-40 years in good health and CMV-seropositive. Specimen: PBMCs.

Here the CDR3 reads CASSKGLAGGQTGDTQYF. The CDR3 nucleotides are TGTGCCAGCAGCAAGGGACTAGCGGGGGGGCAAACAGGAGATACGCAGTATTTT. This chain links TRBV7-8 with TRBJ2-3; TRBD2 matches at 16 bases. The J segment lost 5 bases and the V segment lost 5 bases, leaving 10 bases of the junction unmatched. The germline gives CDR1 SGHVS, CDR2 FQNEAQ. This CDR3 has 18 amino acids.